The source of this T cell receptor (beta chain) is a study of blood T cell repertoires in COVID-19 (dated by TCRdb to the early 2020s). About the full investigation: Collaborator samples came from the United States, Italy and Spain and covered acute and convalescent phases of COVID-19. The prospective study material was composed of cDNA or gDNA derived from T cells, B-cell-depleted T cells, or PBMCs. Subjects who had been exposed to COVID-19, were actively infected with it, or had recovered from it provided the deeply sampled blood TCRbeta repertoires that made up the dataset. The repertoires were released in a freely available public database meant as a resource for research on the immune response to SARS-CoV-2. The samples were drawn from two sources: the first 160 participants of the ongoing ImmuneRACE study, and 1,000 to 1,500 subjects contributed by 6 global collaborators. A de-identified subject ID, COVID-19 status, age in years and sex were almost always included in the sample metadata. Where available, HLA class I and class II types were obtained from metadata supplied by the sample provider rather than from assay-based typing.

As for this clone: Its antigen is currently not known. Nothing much larger sits one base from this clone, and base qualities are not available.

TCRbeta CDR3 regions were amplified from genomic DNA by means of the immunoSEQ Assay, a bias-controlled multiplex PCR. The original methods were these. The number of nucleated cells in each sample was estimated from the amplification of reference gene primers within the assay. To quantify the absolute abundance of each unique TCRbeta CDR3 rearrangement, sequence reads were collapsed and filtered. For each sample, productive Simpson clonality was calculated as the square root of Simpson's diversity index across productive rearrangements. Entries here come from immuneACCESS through TCRdb and include only in-frame sequences with V and J called. Some clones fail to appear in such tables; in the studies checked, an unresolved V gene covers under half of the shortfall, and the cause of the remainder is unknown. V, J and clone size reflect that table, while D and trimming were determined from the DNA. The sample has over 200,000 clones on record, around 90% of them singletons. 5.5% to 8% of the sample is in the top ten clones.

Summary of the overall study and its limitations: The quantity of clinical and demographic metadata differed by source and by participant and was supplied without curation.

Germline trimming: 2 bases from V, 4 bases from J; junction bases outside gene matches: 3. CDR1 and CDR2 are read off the germline V gene as SGHNT and YENEEA. Its CDR3 holds 15 amino acids, cysteine through phenylalanine. Only CDR3 DNA remains: 45 bases, in frame from the first base. Samples from volunteer blood donors who had recovered from COVID-19 were contributed by a second Seattle source. Collaborating institutions collected whole blood in K2EDTA tubes following their own protocols. For TCRbeta analysis, collaborators shipped samples in one of three forms: frozen whole blood, isolated PBMCs, or DNA extracted from either of those sample types.

The chain is assembled from TRBV11-3 and TRBJ2-1; 9 junctional bases match TRBD2. The specimen was peripheral blood. The clonotype originates from a man in his sixties who had recovered from COVID-19. The sequence in DNA is TGTGCCAGCAGCTTAAGACTAGCGGCATACAATGAGCAGTTCTTC. Its translation is CASSLRLAAYNEQFF.